This T cell receptor (beta chain) was retrieved from a study of blood T cell repertoires in COVID-19. About the research overall: Sources were T cells, B-cell-depleted T cells, or PBMCs; the material itself was cDNA or gDNA.

In the original workflow: Reference gene primer amplification in the assay estimated nucleated cell counts. Assay: immunoSEQ multiplex PCR; the TCRdb copy retains only in-frame clones and omits some. V, J and clone size are taken as reported in that table, and D and trimming were inferred from the DNA itself. Here the sample spans some 31,000 clones, roughly 89% being singletons. Per the germline V gene, CDR1 is MDHEN and CDR2 is SYDVKM. The CDR3 runs 12 residues. With 5 bases removed from V and 7 bases from J, the gap between germline ends came to 9 bases. The sequence was obtained from a man in his 70s with active COVID-19. The sample comprised peripheral blood. The chain joins TRBV28 to TRBJ1-3; D unclear. The CDR3 spells CASSPLRNTIYF. The CDR3 coding sequence is TGTGCCAGCAGTCCGCTGCGGAACACCATATATTTT.